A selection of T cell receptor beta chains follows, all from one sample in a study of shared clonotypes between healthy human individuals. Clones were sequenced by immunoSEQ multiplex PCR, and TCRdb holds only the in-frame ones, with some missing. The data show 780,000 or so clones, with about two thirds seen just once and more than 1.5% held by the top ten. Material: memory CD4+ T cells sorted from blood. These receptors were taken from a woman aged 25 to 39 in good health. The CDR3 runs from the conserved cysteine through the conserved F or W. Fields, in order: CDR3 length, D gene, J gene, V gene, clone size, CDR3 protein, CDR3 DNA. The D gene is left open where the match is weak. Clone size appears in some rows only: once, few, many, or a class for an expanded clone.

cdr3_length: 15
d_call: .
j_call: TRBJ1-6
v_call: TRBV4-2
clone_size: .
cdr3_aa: CASSRETQGSSPLHF
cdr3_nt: TGTGCCAGCAGCCGAGAAACACAAGGGTCTTCACCCCTCCACTTT

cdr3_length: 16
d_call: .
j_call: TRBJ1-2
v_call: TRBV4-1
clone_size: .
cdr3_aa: CASSQGGYRENYGYTF
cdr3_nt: TGCGCCAGCAGCCAAGGGGGGTACAGGGAAAACTATGGCTACACCTTC

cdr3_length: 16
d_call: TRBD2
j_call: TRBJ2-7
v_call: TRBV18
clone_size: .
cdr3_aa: CASSPTGGLWSYEQYF
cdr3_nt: TGTGCCAGCTCACCGACCGGGGGGTTGTGGTCCTACGAGCAGTACTTC

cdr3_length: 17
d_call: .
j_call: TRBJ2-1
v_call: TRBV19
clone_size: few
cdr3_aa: CASSIEGHGSSYNEQFF
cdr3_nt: TGTGCCAGTAGTATAGAGGGACATGGGAGCTCCTACAATGAGCAGTTCTTC

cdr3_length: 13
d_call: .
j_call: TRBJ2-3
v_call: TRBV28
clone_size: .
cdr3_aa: CASSPHMGNTQYF
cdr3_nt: TGTGCCAGCAGCCCTCATATGGGGAATACGCAGTATTTT

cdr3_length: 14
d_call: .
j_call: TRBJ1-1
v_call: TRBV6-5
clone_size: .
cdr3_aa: CASSYDRSNTEAFF
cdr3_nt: TGTGCCAGCAGTTACGACAGATCGAACACTGAAGCTTTCTTT

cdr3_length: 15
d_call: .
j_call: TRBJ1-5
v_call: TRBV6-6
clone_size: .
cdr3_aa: CASSYGGGNNQPQHF
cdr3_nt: TGTGCCAGCAGTTACGGGGGAGGGAACAATCAGCCCCAGCATTTT

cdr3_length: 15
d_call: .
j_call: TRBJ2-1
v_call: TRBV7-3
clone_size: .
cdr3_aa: CASSFGGTAGNEQFF
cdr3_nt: TGTGCCAGCAGCTTTGGCGGGACCGCCGGCAATGAGCAGTTCTTC

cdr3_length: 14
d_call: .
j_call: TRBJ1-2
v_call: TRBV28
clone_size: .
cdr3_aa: CASGNYLANYGYTF
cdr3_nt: TGTGCCAGCGGAAATTACTTAGCTAACTATGGCTACACCTTC

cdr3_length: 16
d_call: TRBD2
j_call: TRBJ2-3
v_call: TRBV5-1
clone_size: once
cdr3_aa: CASSRGLAEGTDTQYF
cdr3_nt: TGCGCCAGCAGTCGTGGACTAGCCGAAGGCACAGATACGCAGTATTTT

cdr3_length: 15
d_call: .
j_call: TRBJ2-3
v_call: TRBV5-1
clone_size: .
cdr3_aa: CASSPGLASTDTQYF
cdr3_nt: TGCGCCAGCAGCCCGGGACTTGCTAGCACAGATACGCAGTATTTT

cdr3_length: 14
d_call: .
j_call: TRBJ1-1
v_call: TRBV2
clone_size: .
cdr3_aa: CASRGQAIGGGAFF
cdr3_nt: TGTGCCAGCAGGGGCCAGGCGATAGGCGGGGGTGCTTTCTTT

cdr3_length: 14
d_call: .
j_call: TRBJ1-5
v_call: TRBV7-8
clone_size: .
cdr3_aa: CASSYGRSNQPQHF
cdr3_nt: TGTGCCAGCAGCTATGGCAGAAGCAATCAGCCCCAGCATTTT

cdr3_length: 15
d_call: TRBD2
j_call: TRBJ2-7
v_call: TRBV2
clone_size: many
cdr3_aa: CASSEVLRTSGRLHF
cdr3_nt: TGTGCCAGCAGTGAGGTACTGAGGACTAGCGGGAGATTGCACTTC

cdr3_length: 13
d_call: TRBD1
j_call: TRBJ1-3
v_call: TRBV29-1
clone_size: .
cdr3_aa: CSATDRAGNTIYF
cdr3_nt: TGCAGCGCAACGGACAGGGCGGGAAACACCATATATTTT

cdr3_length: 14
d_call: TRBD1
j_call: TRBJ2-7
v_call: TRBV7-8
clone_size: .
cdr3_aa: CASSLGTASYEQYF
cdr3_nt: TGTGCCAGCAGCTTGGGGACAGCCTCCTACGAGCAGTACTTC

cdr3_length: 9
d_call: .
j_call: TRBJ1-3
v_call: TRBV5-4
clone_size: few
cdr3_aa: CASSAGTDF
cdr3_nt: TGTGCCAGCAGCGCCGGGACGGACTTT

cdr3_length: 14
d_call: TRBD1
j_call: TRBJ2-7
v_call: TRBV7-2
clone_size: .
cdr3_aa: CASSRGQGINEQYF
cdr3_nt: TGTGCCAGCAGCCGTGGACAGGGGATCAACGAGCAGTACTTC

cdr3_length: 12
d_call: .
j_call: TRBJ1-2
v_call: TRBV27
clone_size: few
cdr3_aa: CASRADPGGYTF
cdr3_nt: TGTGCCAGCAGGGCCGACCCGGGCGGCTACACCTTC

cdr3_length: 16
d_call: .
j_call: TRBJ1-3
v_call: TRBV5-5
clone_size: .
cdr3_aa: CASSFGKGGSGNTIYF
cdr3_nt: TGTGCCAGCAGCTTTGGGAAGGGCGGCTCTGGAAACACCATATATTTT

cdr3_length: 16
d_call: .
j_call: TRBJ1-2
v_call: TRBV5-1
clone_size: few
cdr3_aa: CASSRDLQRSNYGYTF
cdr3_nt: TGCGCCAGCAGCAGGGATCTTCAGCGATCTAACTATGGCTACACCTTC

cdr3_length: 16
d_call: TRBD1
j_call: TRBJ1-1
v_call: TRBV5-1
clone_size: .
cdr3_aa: CASSSRRQGLNTEAFF
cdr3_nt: TGCGCCAGCAGCTCGCGACGACAGGGGCTGAACACTGAAGCTTTCTTT

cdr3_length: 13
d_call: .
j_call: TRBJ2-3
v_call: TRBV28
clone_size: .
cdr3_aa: CASGITSTDTQYF
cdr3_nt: TGTGCCAGCGGAATAACTAGCACAGATACGCAGTATTTT

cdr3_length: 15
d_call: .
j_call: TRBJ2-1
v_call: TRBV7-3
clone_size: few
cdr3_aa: CASSPAGFGGDEQFF
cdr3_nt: TGTGCCAGCAGCCCAGCTGGATTCGGTGGCGATGAGCAGTTCTTC

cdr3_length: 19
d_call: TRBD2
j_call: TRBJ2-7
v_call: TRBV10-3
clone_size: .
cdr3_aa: CAISESAGGESPGRYEQYF
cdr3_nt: TGTGCCATCAGTGAGTCGGCGGGTGGTGAATCGCCCGGGAGGTACGAGCAGTACTTC

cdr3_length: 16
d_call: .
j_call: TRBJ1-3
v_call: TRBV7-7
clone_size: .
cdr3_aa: CATQPWTPKSGNTIYF
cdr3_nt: TGTGCCACCCAACCATGGACTCCGAAGTCCGGAAACACCATATATTTT

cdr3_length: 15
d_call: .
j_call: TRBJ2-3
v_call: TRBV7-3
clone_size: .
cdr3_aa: CASSRLGQGTDTQYF
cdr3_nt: TGTGCCAGCAGCCGATTGGGGCAGGGCACAGATACGCAGTATTTT

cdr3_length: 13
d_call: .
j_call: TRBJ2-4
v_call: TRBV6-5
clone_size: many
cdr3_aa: CASRDLAKNIQYF
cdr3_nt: TGTGCCAGCAGGGACCTAGCCAAAAACATTCAGTACTTC

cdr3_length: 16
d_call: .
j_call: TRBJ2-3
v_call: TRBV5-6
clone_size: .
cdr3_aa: CASSWSGTHLRDTQYF
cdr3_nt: TGTGCCAGCAGCTGGTCCGGGACCCACCTGAGAGATACGCAGTATTTT

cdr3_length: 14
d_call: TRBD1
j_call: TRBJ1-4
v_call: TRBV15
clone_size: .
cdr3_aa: CATSRQGEWEKLFF
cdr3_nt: TGTGCCACCAGCAGACAGGGGGAATGGGAAAAACTGTTTTTT

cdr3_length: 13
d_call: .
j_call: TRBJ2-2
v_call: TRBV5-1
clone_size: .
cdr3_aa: CASRTGFTGELFF
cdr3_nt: TGCGCCAGCAGAACGGGATTCACCGGGGAGCTGTTTTTT

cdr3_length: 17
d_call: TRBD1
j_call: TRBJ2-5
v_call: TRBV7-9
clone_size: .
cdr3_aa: CASSLGAREIRQGIQYF
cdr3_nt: TGTGCCAGCAGCTTAGGGGCAAGAGAAATCAGACAGGGAATCCAGTACTTC

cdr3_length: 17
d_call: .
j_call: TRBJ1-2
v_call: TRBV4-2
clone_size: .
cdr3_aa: CASSQTLETGLDYGYTF
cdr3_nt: TGTGCCAGCAGCCAAACCCTTGAGACAGGCTTAGACTATGGCTACACCTTC

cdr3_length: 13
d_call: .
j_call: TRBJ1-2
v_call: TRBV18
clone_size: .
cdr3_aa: CASSPRSSYGYTF
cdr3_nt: TGTGCCAGCTCACCACGTAGTTCCTATGGCTACACCTTC

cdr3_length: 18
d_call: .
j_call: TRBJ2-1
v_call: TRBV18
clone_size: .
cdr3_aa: CASSRGLGAQTRYNEQFF
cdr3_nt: TGTGCCAGCTCACGGGGATTAGGGGCCCAAACGAGGTACAATGAGCAGTTCTTC

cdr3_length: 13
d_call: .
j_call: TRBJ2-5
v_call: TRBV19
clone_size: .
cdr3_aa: CASSIGAVETQYF
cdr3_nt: TGTGCCAGTAGTATAGGAGCCGTGGAGACCCAGTACTTC

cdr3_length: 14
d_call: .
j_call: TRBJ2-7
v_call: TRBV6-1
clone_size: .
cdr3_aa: CATARPGRGLEQYF
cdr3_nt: TGTGCTACAGCACGGCCGGGCCGTGGCTTAGAGCAGTACTTC

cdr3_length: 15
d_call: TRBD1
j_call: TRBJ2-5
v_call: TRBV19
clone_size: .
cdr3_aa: CASSMGQGTQETQYF
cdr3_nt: TGTGCCAGTAGTATGGGACAGGGAACTCAAGAGACCCAGTACTTC

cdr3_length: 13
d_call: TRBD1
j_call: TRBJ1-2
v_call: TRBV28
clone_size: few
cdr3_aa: CASIGQGQRGYTF
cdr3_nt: TGTGCCAGCATAGGACAGGGGCAGAGAGGCTACACCTTC

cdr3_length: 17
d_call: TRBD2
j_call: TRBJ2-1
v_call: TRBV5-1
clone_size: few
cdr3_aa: CASSSGLAGEAYNEQFF
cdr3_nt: TGCGCCAGCAGCTCCGGACTAGCGGGAGAGGCCTACAATGAGCAGTTCTTC

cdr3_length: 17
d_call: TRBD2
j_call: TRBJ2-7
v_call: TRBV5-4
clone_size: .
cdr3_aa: CASSLAGGLAGVAEQYF
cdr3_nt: TGTGCCAGCAGCTTGGCCGGCGGACTAGCGGGAGTTGCCGAGCAGTACTTC

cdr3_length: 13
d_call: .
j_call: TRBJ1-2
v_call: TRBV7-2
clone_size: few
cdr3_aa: CASRLDSNYGYTF
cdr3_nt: TGTGCCAGCAGGTTAGACAGTAACTATGGCTACACCTTC

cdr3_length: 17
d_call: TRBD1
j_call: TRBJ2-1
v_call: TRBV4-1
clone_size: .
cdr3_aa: CASSQVGTGQGGNEQFF
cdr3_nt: TGCGCCAGCAGCCAAGTTGGGACAGGGCAAGGGGGCAATGAGCAGTTCTTC

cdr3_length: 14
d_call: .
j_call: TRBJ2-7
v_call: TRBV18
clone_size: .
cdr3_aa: CASSPIRGKGEQYF
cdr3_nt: TGTGCCAGCTCACCGATTCGGGGAAAGGGCGAGCAGTACTTC

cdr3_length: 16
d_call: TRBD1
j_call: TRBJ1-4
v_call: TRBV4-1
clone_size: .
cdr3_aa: CASRTGTGSSNEKLFF
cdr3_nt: TGCGCCAGCAGAACCGGGACAGGGTCGTCTAATGAAAAACTGTTTTTT

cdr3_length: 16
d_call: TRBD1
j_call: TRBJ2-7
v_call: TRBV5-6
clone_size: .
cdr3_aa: CASSPTGTGIIYEQYF
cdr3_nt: TGTGCCAGCAGTCCGACGGGGACAGGGATAATCTACGAGCAGTACTTC

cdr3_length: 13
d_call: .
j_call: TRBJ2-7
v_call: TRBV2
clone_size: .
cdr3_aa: CASRFLESHEQYF
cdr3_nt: TGTGCCAGTAGGTTTCTCGAGTCGCACGAGCAGTACTTC

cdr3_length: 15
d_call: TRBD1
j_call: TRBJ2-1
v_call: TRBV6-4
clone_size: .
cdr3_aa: CASRRDRRDRDEQFF
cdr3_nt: TGTGCCAGCAGGCGGGACAGGCGAGATCGCGATGAGCAGTTCTTC

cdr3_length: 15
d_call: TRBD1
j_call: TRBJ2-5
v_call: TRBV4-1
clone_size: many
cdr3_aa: CASSQGPGGEETQYF
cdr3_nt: TGCGCCAGCAGCCAAGGACCAGGGGGTGAAGAGACCCAGTACTTC

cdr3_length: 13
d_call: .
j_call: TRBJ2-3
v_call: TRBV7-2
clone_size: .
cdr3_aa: CASSTGSGDTQYF
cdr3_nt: TGTGCCAGCAGCACCGGGAGCGGGGATACGCAGTATTTT

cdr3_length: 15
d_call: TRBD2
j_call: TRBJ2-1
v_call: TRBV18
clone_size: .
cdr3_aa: CASSQRLAGANEQFF
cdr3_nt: TGTGCCAGCTCACAAAGACTAGCGGGAGCGAATGAGCAGTTCTTC

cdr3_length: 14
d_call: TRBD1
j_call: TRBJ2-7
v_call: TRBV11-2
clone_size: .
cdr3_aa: CASSLGDRGYEQYF
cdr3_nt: TGTGCCAGCAGCTTAGGGGACAGGGGCTACGAGCAGTACTTC

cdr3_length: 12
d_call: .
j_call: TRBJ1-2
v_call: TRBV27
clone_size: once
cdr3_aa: CASSGGSYGYTF
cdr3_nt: TGTGCCAGCAGTGGGGGTTCCTATGGCTACACCTTC

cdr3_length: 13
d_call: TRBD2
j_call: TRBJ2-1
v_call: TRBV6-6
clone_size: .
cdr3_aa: CASQAGGSNEQFF
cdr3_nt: TGTGCCAGCCAGGCGGGAGGCAGCAATGAGCAGTTCTTC

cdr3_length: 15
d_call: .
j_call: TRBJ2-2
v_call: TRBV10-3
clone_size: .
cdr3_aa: CAISDNDWNTGELFF
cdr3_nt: TGTGCCATCAGTGATAATGACTGGAACACCGGGGAGCTGTTTTTT